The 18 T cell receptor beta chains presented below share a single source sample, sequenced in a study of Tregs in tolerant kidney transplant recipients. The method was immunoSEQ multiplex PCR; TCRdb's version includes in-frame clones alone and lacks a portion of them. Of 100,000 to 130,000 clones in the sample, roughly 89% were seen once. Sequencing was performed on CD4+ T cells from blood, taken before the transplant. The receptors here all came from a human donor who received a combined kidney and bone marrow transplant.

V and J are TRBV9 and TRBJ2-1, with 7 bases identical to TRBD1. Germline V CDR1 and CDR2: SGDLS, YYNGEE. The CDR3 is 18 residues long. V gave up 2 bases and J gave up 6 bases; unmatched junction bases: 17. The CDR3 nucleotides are TGTGCCAGCAGCGTCTCCCTTAGAGGGGACAGTAGGGGCAATGAGCAGTTCTTC. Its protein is CASSVSLRGDSRGNEQFF.

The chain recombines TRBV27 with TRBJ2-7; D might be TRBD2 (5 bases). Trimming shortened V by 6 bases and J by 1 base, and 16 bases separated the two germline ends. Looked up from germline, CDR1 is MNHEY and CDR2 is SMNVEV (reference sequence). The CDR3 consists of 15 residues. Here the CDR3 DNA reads TGTGCCAGCAGCCCTGATAGAACGGGATCCTACGAGCAGTACTTC. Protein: CASSPDRTGSYEQYF.

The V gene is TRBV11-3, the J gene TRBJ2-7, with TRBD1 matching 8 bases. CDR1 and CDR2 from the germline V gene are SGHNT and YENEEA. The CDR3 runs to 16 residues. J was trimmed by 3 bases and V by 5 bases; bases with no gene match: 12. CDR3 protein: CASSKKRDRRSYEQYF. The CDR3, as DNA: TGTGCCAGCAGCAAAAAACGGGACAGGAGAAGCTACGAGCAGTACTTC. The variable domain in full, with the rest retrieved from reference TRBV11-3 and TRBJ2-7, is EAGVVQSPRYKIIEKKQPVAFWCNPISGHNTLYWYLQNLGQGPELLIRYENEEAVDDSQLPKDRFSAERLKGVDSTLKIQPAELGDSAVYLCASSKKRDRRSYEQYFGPGTRLTVT.

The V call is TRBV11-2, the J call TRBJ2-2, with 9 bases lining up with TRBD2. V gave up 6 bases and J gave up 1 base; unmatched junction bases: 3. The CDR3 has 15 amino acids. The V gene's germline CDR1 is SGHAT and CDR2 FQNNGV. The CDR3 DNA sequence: TGTGCCAGCAGACGTAGCGGGGGGAACACCGGGGAGCTGTTTTTT. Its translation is CASRRSGGNTGELFF.

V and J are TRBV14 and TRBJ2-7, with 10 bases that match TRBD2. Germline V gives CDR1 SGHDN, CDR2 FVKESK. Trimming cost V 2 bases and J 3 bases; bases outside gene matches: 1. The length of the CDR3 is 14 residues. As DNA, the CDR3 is TGTGCCAGCAGCCAATTAGCGGGAGGCTACGAGCAGTACTTC. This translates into CASSQLAGGYEQYF.

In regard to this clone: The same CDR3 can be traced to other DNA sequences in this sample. In DNA form, the CDR3 reads TGTGCCAGCAGTTCCCCATACGAGCAGTACTTC. This codes for CASSSPYEQYF. V is TRBV28 and J is TRBJ2-7; no clear D. Germline CDR1 is MDHEN and CDR2 is SYDVKM. Trimming took off 4 bases at V and 4 bases at J, with 5 bases between the two ends. The CDR3 length is 11 residues.

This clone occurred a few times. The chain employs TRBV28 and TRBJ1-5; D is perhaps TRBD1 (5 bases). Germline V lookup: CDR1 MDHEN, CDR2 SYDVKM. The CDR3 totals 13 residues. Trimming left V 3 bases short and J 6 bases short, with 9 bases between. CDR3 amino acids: CASSFRDLQPQHF. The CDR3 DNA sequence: TGTGCCAGCAGTTTCAGGGATCTTCAGCCCCAGCATTTT.

CDR3 amino acids: CASSPPGLPGTDTQYF. The CDR3, as DNA: TGTGCCAGCTCACCACCGGGACTGCCGGGGACAGATACGCAGTATTTT. The chain recombines TRBV18 with TRBJ2-3, with D possibly matching TRBD2 (6 bases). V lost 0 bases, J lost 3 bases, and 13 bases lay in between. This CDR3 comprises 16 residues. Germline-derived CDR1 and CDR2 are KGHSH and LQKENI.

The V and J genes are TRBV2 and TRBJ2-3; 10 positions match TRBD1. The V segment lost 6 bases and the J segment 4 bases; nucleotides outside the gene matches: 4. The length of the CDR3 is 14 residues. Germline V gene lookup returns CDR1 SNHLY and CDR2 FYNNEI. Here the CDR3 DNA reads TGTGCCAGCAGGATGACAGGGGGCTCAGATACGCAGTATTTT. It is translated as CASRMTGGSDTQYF. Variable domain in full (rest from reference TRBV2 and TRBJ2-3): EPEVTQTPSHQVTQMGQEVILRCVPISNHLYFYWYRQILGQKVEFLVSFYNNEISEKSEIFDDQFSVERPDGSNFTLKIRSTKLEDSAMYFCASRMTGGSDTQYFGPGTRLTVL.

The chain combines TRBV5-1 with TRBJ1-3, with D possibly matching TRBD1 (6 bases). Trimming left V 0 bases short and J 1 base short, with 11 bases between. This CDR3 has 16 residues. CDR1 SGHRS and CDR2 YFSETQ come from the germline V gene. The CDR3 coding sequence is TGCGCCAGCAGCTTGGGACAGGTTCCTTCTGGAAACACCATATATTTT. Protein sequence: CASSLGQVPSGNTIYF.

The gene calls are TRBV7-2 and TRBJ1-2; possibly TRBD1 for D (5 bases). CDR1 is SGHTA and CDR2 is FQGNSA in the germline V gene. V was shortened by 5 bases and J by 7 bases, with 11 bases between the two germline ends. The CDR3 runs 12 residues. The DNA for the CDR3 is TGTGCCAGCAGCCCGCAGGGACTTGGCTACACCTTC. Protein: CASSPQGLGYTF.

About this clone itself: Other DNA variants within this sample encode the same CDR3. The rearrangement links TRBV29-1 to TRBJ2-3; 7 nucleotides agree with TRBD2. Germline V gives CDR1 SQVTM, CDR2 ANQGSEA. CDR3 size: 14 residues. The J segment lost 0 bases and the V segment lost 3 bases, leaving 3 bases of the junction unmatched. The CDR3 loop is CSVEGGVSTDTQYF. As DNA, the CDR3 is TGCAGCGTTGAGGGGGGGGTAAGCACAGATACGCAGTATTTT.

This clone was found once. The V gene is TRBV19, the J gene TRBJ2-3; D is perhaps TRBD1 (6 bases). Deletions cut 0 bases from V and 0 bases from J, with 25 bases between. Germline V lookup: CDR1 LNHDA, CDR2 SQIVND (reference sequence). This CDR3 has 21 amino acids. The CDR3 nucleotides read TGTGCCAGTAGTATAGATACCTCATCCTTCCCGGGACACGACAGCACAGATACGCAGTATTTT. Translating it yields CASSIDTSSFPGHDSTDTQYF.

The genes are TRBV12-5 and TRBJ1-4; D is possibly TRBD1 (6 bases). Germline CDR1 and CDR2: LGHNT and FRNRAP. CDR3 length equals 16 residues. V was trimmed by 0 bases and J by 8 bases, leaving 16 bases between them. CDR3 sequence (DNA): TGTGCTAGTGGTTTGGTACAGTCAGGGGTGGGAGAAAAACTGTTTTTT. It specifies CASGLVQSGVGEKLFF.

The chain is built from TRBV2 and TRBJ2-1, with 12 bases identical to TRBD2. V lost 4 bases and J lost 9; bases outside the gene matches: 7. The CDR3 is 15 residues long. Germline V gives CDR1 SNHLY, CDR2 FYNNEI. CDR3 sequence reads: CASSGTSGNKGEQFF. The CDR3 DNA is TGTGCCAGCAGTGGGACTAGCGGGAACAAGGGTGAGCAGTTCTTC.

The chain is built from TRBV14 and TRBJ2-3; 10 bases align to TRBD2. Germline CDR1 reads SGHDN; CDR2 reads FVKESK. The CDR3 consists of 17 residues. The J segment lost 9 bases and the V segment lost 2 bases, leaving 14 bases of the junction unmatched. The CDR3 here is CASSQTISGRPWETQYF. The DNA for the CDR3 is TGTGCCAGCAGCCAAACGATTAGCGGGAGGCCCTGGGAAACGCAGTATTTT.

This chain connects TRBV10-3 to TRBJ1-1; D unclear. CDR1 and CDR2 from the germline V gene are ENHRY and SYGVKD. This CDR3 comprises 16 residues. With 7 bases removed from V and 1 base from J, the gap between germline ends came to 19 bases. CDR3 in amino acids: CAITGWREGGNTEAFF. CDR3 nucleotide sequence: TGTGCCATCACCGGATGGAGGGAAGGAGGGAACACTGAAGCTTTCTTT.

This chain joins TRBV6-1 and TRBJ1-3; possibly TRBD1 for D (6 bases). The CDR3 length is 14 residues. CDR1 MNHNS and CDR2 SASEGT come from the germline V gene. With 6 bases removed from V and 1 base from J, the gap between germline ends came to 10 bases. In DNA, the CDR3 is TGTGCCAGCAGCCATACAGGGTCTGGAAACACCATATATTTT. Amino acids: CASSHTGSGNTIYF.